This TCR beta chain was identified in a study of T cell responses to AZD1222 COVID-19 vaccine. Study conclusions and caveats: The study found Spike-specific TCR breadth and depth rose after two AZD1222 doses. Clonal diversity may have been underestimated, and the donors were mostly white British, with more females than males.

The repertoire was sequenced with immunoSEQ multiplex PCR; TCRdb's copy has only in-frame clones and lacks some. Here the sample spans some 130,000 clones, 88% being singletons. Concerning this clone itself: Its antigen is unidentified.

The sequencing here drew on peripheral blood, taken on day 0 of MenACWY control vaccination. The clonotype comes from an adult in good health.

The CDR3: CASSFGRTSGSSETQYF. CDR3 in DNA: TGTGCCAGCAGCTTTGGGAGGACTAGCGGGAGTAGTGAGACCCAGTACTTC. The V gene is TRBV21-1, the J gene TRBJ2-5; no DNA check was done on the table's D call, TRBD2. TRBV21-1 is termed a pseudogene. The CDR3 extends over 17 amino acids.